This is a list of T cell receptor beta chains from one sample in a study of CD8 T cells in Susac syndrome. TCRdb passed the immunoSEQ multiplex PCR reads through MiXCR, listing each CDR3 protein once. The sample contains about 240,000 distinct CDR3 sequences, 96% of which appear only once. Specimen: CD4+ T cells from PBMCs. Receptors originate from a human donor with Susac syndrome. Both conserved end residues are part of each CDR3. The D gene is left open where the match is weak. Rows give clone size only sometimes, using once, few, many, or a class for an expanded clone.

d_call: .
v_call: TRBV7-8
clone_size: .
j_call: TRBJ2-1
cdr3_aa: CASRLGGYNEQFF
cdr3_nt: TGTGCCAGCAGATTAGGCGGGTACAATGAGCAGTTCTTC

d_call: TRBD2
v_call: TRBV7-2
clone_size: .
j_call: TRBJ2-2
cdr3_aa: CASSPRAGGNNTGELFF
cdr3_nt: TGTGCCAGCAGCCCGCGGGCGGGAGGGAATAACACCGGGGAGCTGTTTTTT

d_call: .
v_call: TRBV29-1
clone_size: .
j_call: TRBJ1-2
cdr3_aa: CSAGTTDGYTF
cdr3_nt: TGCAGCGCTGGAACGACGGATGGCTACACCTTC

d_call: .
v_call: TRBV29-1
clone_size: .
j_call: TRBJ1-5
cdr3_aa: CSVESGVNQPQHF
cdr3_nt: TGCAGCGTTGAATCAGGCGTCAATCAGCCCCAGCATTTT

d_call: TRBD2
v_call: TRBV15
clone_size: .
j_call: TRBJ2-2
cdr3_aa: CATSSSSGGGGELFF
cdr3_nt: TGTGCCACCAGCAGTAGTAGCGGGGGCGGCGGGGAGCTGTTTTTT

d_call: .
v_call: TRBV15
clone_size: .
j_call: TRBJ2-2
cdr3_aa: CATSREQGTGELFF
cdr3_nt: TGTGCCACCAGCAGAGAGCAGGGAACCGGGGAGCTGTTTTTT

d_call: .
v_call: TRBV7-9
clone_size: .
j_call: TRBJ2-7
cdr3_aa: CASSPQGRDVPEQYF
cdr3_nt: TGTGCCAGCAGCCCGCAGGGGCGGGACGTTCCCGAGCAGTACTTC

d_call: .
v_call: TRBV7-3
clone_size: .
j_call: TRBJ1-2
cdr3_aa: CASSFGGNYGYTF
cdr3_nt: TGTGCCAGCAGCTTCGGGGGCAACTATGGCTACACCTTC

d_call: .
v_call: TRBV5-1
clone_size: .
j_call: TRBJ1-4
cdr3_aa: CASSLRGMLREKLFF
cdr3_nt: TGCGCCAGCAGCCTACGCGGAATGCTCAGAGAAAAACTGTTTTTT

d_call: .
v_call: TRBV7-6
clone_size: .
j_call: TRBJ2-1
cdr3_aa: CASSLNVGNEQFF
cdr3_nt: TGTGCCAGCAGCTTAAACGTTGGCAATGAGCAGTTCTTC

d_call: TRBD1
v_call: TRBV5-1
clone_size: .
j_call: TRBJ1-1
cdr3_aa: CASSLGDRGDEAFF
cdr3_nt: TGCGCCAGCAGCTTGGGGGACAGGGGAGACGAAGCTTTCTTT

d_call: TRBD2
v_call: TRBV9
clone_size: few
j_call: TRBJ2-1
cdr3_aa: CASSVAGEQFF
cdr3_nt: TGTGCCAGCAGTGTAGCGGGAGAGCAGTTCTTC

d_call: .
v_call: TRBV30
clone_size: .
j_call: TRBJ2-1
cdr3_aa: CAWIRGANYNEQFF
cdr3_nt: TGTGCCTGGATAAGAGGGGCCAACTACAATGAGCAGTTCTTC

d_call: .
v_call: TRBV3-1
clone_size: .
j_call: TRBJ2-3
cdr3_aa: CASSQETFVSTDTQYF
cdr3_nt: TGTGCCAGCAGCCAAGAGACATTTGTAAGCACAGATACGCAGTATTTT

d_call: .
v_call: TRBV29-1
clone_size: once
j_call: TRBJ1-3
cdr3_aa: CSVEARSNPKGGNTIYF
cdr3_nt: TGCAGCGTTGAAGCCCGTTCAAACCCCAAGGGGGGAAACACCATATATTTT

d_call: .
v_call: TRBV14
clone_size: .
j_call: TRBJ2-5
cdr3_aa: CASSLRGMQQETQYF
cdr3_nt: TGTGCCAGCAGCCTCCGGGGGATGCAACAAGAGACCCAGTACTTC

d_call: TRBD1
v_call: TRBV4-2
clone_size: once
j_call: TRBJ1-2
cdr3_aa: CASRTTGSDGYTF
cdr3_nt: TGTGCCAGCAGGACGACAGGGTCAGATGGCTACACCTTC

d_call: .
v_call: TRBV2
clone_size: .
j_call: TRBJ2-7
cdr3_aa: CASSYTPYEQYF
cdr3_nt: TGTGCCAGCAGTTACACTCCCTACGAGCAGTACTTC

d_call: .
v_call: TRBV29-1
clone_size: .
j_call: TRBJ2-1
cdr3_aa: CSVERTEYNEQFF
cdr3_nt: TGCAGCGTTGAACGTACAGAATACAATGAGCAGTTCTTC

d_call: .
v_call: TRBV21-1
clone_size: .
j_call: TRBJ1-2
cdr3_aa: CASSKPPANYGYTF
cdr3_nt: TGTGCCAGCAGCAAACCACCGGCTAACTATGGCTACACCTTC

d_call: .
v_call: TRBV4-1
clone_size: .
j_call: TRBJ2-7
cdr3_aa: CASSQAQGLYEQYF
cdr3_nt: TGCGCCAGCAGCCAAGCCCAGGGGCTATACGAGCAGTACTTC

d_call: TRBD1
v_call: TRBV6-5
clone_size: .
j_call: TRBJ2-7
cdr3_aa: CASSSSGQGLFEQYF
cdr3_nt: TGTGCCAGCAGTTCATCGGGACAGGGCCTCTTCGAGCAGTACTTC

d_call: TRBD1
v_call: TRBV29-1
clone_size: .
j_call: TRBJ1-2
cdr3_aa: CSASRQGGNYGYTF
cdr3_nt: TGCAGCGCCTCTAGACAGGGGGGGAACTATGGCTACACCTTC

d_call: TRBD1
v_call: TRBV18
clone_size: .
j_call: TRBJ1-2
cdr3_aa: CASSPGQGFIGYTF
cdr3_nt: TGTGCCAGCTCACCGGGACAGGGATTTATCGGCTACACCTTC

d_call: .
v_call: TRBV5-4
clone_size: .
j_call: TRBJ1-1
cdr3_aa: CASSLVTGPGAEAFF
cdr3_nt: TGTGCCAGCAGCTTAGTTACCGGACCCGGGGCTGAAGCTTTCTTT

d_call: .
v_call: TRBV7-8
clone_size: .
j_call: TRBJ1-5
cdr3_aa: CASSLGGESNQPQHF
cdr3_nt: TGTGCCAGCAGCTTAGGGGGCGAGAGCAATCAGCCCCAGCATTTT

d_call: TRBD1
v_call: TRBV30
clone_size: .
j_call: TRBJ2-7
cdr3_aa: CAWGPGRTGPHEQYF
cdr3_nt: TGTGCCTGGGGTCCAGGGCGGACAGGGCCCCACGAGCAGTACTTC

d_call: .
v_call: TRBV23-1
clone_size: .
j_call: TRBJ1-2
cdr3_aa: CASSHRSAYGYTF
cdr3_nt: TGCGCCAGCAGTCACAGGTCGGCCTATGGCTACACCTTC

d_call: .
v_call: TRBV18
clone_size: .
j_call: TRBJ2-6
cdr3_aa: CASSPRDTSSGANVLTF
cdr3_nt: TGTGCCAGCTCACCTAGGGACACCAGCTCTGGGGCCAACGTCCTGACTTTC

d_call: .
v_call: TRBV5-4
clone_size: .
j_call: TRBJ2-5
cdr3_aa: CASSLAGREETQYF
cdr3_nt: TGTGCCAGCAGCTTGGCGGGAAGGGAGGAGACCCAGTACTTC

d_call: TRBD1
v_call: TRBV5-1
clone_size: .
j_call: TRBJ2-7
cdr3_aa: CASQGTGIFHEQYF
cdr3_nt: TGCGCCAGCCAAGGGACAGGGATATTCCACGAGCAGTACTTC